A single sample gave rise to the 20 T cell receptor beta chains below, sequenced in a study of blood T cell repertoires in COVID-19. Data came from immunoSEQ multiplex PCR; TCRdb stores just in-frame clones and leaves some out. The sample consists of approximately 240,000 clones, around 85% of them appearing once. The sample comprised peripheral blood. These receptors all come from a woman aged 55-75 years with active or convalescent COVID-19.

The J gene is TRBJ2-7, the V gene TRBV5-5; 8 bases map to TRBD2. With V trimmed by 2 bases and J by 4 bases, 8 bases remained unmatched. The CDR3 consists of 15 residues. Germline V gene data show CDR1 as SGHKS and CDR2 as YYEKEE (reference sequence). CDR3 coding DNA: TGTGCCAGCAGCTTAGCAGCGGGAGATATTTACGAGCAGTACTTC. This sequence encodes CASSLAAGDIYEQYF.

The chain employs TRBV5-1 and TRBJ1-4; 8 bases match TRBD1. Looked up from germline, CDR1 is SGHRS and CDR2 is YFSETQ. The CDR3 totals 14 residues. V lost 0 bases and J lost 7; bases outside the gene matches: 2. The CDR3 region is CASSLVQGGEKLFF. The CDR3 region has the DNA TGCGCCAGCAGCTTGGTACAGGGGGGTGAAAAACTGTTTTTT. Variable domain in full (rest from reference TRBV5-1 and TRBJ1-4): KAGVTQTPRYLIKTRGQQVTLSCSPISGHRSVSWYQQTPGQGLQFLFEYFSETQRNKGNFPGRFSGRQFSNSRSEMNVSTLELGDSALYLCASSLVQGGEKLFFGSGTQLSVL.

About this clone itself: The junction differs from germline at one of its ends, possibly a read error. V is TRBV7-7 and J is TRBJ2-1; TRBD2 aligns across 11 bases. In germline, CDR1 is SSHAT, CDR2 FNYEAQ (reference sequence). This CDR3 is 15 amino acids long. The CDR3 region is CASSLAGGPGNEQFF. The CDR3 nucleotides read TGTGCTAGCAGCTTAGCGGGAGGGCCAGGCAATGAGCAGTTCTTC.

The chain has TRBV27 and TRBJ2-3; 8 nucleotides line up with TRBD2. The CDR3 totals 16 residues. CDR1 MNHEY and CDR2 SMNVEV come from the germline V gene (reference sequence). V lost 3 bases to trimming and J lost 5 bases; unmatched junction nucleotides: 10. CDR3 amino acids: CASSFFRGGPVDTQYF. Written as DNA, the CDR3 is TGTGCCAGCAGTTTTTTTCGGGGGGGGCCGGTAGATACGCAGTATTTT.

The CDR3, as DNA: TGTGCCACGGAAACCGGGACAGGGGGTTCCTACGAGCAGTACGTC. As protein: CATETGTGGSYEQYV. The chain links TRBV6-6 to TRBJ2-7; 11 bases match TRBD1. The CDR3 length is 15 residues. V gave up 10 bases and J gave up 1 base; unmatched junction bases: 9. CDR1 MNHNY and CDR2 SVGAGI come from the germline V gene (reference sequence).

The chain is built from TRBV11-3 and TRBJ2-7, with 9 bases fitting TRBD1. CDR3 length equals 15 residues. Germline CDR1 is SGHNT and CDR2 is YENEEA. Trimming cost V 9 bases and J 9 bases; bases outside gene matches: 18. CDR3 protein: CARPFMGQGRSGQYF. CDR3 nucleotides: TGTGCCAGGCCGTTCATGGGACAGGGCCGAAGCGGGCAGTACTTC. Combining the CDR3 with reference TRBV11-3 and TRBJ2-7 gives the whole variable domain EAGVVQSPRYKIIEKKQPVAFWCNPISGHNTLYWYLQNLGQGPELLIRYENEEAVDDSQLPKDRFSAERLKGVDSTLKIQPAELGDSAVYLCARPFMGQGRSGQYFGPGTRLTVT.

The genes are TRBV11-3 and TRBJ2-2; 7 bases line up with TRBD1. V trimming: 3 bases; J trimming: 6 bases; junction bases outside the gene matches: 13. The CDR3 has 17 residues. Germline V CDR1 and CDR2: SGHNT, YENEEA. The CDR3 DNA is TGTGCCAGCAGCTTTCAGAAGGGACAGAGGTGGGCCGGGGAGCTGTTTTTT. Its translation is CASSFQKGQRWAGELFF.

The chain links TRBV27 to TRBJ2-4; TRBD2 aligns across 7 bases. The germline V gene has CDR1 MNHEY and CDR2 SMNVEV (reference sequence). Losses at the gene ends were 6 bases for V and 7 bases for J; bases not matched to a gene: 9. This CDR3 has 14 residues. CDR3 coding DNA: TGTGCCAGCAGCCAGACTAGCAGGGTGAACATTCAGTACTTC. Translated: CASSQTSRVNIQYF.

The J gene is TRBJ1-4, the V gene TRBV28; tentative D call: TRBD1 (5 bases). Germline V gene sequence: CDR1 MDHEN, CDR2 SYDVKM. Trimming shortened V by 2 bases and J by 5 bases, and 15 bases separated the two germline ends. The CDR3 is 16 amino acids. This CDR3 is CASSLMVGLINEKLFF. The DNA for the CDR3 is TGTGCCAGCAGTTTAATGGTGGGACTTATCAATGAAAAACTGTTTTTT. Combining the CDR3 with reference TRBV28 and TRBJ1-4 gives the whole variable domain DVKVTQSSRYLVKRTGEKVFLECVQDMDHENMFWYRQDPGLGLRLIYFSYDVKMKEKGDIPEGYSVSREKKERFSLILESASTNQTSMYLCASSLMVGLINEKLFFGSGTQLSVL.

The V gene is TRBV19, the J gene TRBJ2-3; tentatively, D is TRBD1 (6 bases). CDR1 and CDR2 from the germline V gene are LNHDA and SQIVND (reference sequence). The CDR3 is made up of 14 amino acids. With 7 bases removed from V and 4 bases from J, the gap between germline ends came to 15 bases. The CDR3 loop reads CASKDRPWADTQYF. The CDR3 nucleotides read TGTGCCAGTAAGGACAGACCATGGGCAGATACGCAGTATTTT.

The chain joins TRBV24-1 to TRBJ1-6; the match to TRBD1 covers 9 bases. The CDR3 sequence is 15 residues long. The junction had 2 bases not matched to a gene; V was cut back by 5 bases and J by 4 bases. CDR1 is KGHDR and CDR2 is SFDVKD in the germline V gene. In DNA form, the CDR3 reads TGTGCCACCAGTGGGGGACAGGGATATAATTCACCCCTCCACTTT. Translating it yields CATSGGQGYNSPLHF.

This clone has a handful of counts. The chain couples TRBV19 to TRBJ2-7, with 7 nucleotides matching TRBD1. Germline trimming cut 5 bases from V and 1 base from J; bases unmatched to any gene: 8. The germline V gene encodes CDR1 LNHDA and CDR2 SQIVND (reference sequence). The CDR3 is 15 amino acids. CDR3: CASSLRGQLSYEQYF. The CDR3 DNA reads TGTGCCAGTAGTTTACGGGGACAGTTATCCTACGAGCAGTACTTC.

CDR3 sequence: CATSRPRRDSFGGDTEAFF. The DNA for the CDR3 is TGTGCCACCAGCAGACCCAGGAGGGACAGCTTTGGAGGGGACACTGAAGCTTTCTTT. This chain connects TRBV15 to TRBJ1-1; TRBD1 matches at 7 bases. The CDR3 contains 19 residues. J lost 3 bases, V lost 2 bases, and 18 bases had no gene match. Germline CDR1 reads LNHNV; CDR2 reads YYDKDF (reference sequence). Supplemented by reference TRBV15 and TRBJ1-1, the full variable domain reads DAMVIQNPRYQVTQFGKPVTLSCSQTLNHNVMYWYQQKSSQAPKLLFHYYDKDFNNEADTPDNFQSRRPNTSFCFLDIRSPGLGDTAMYLCATSRPRRDSFGGDTEAFFGQGTRLTVV.

The V and J genes are TRBV4-1 and TRBJ2-7; the match to TRBD2 covers 8 bases. V shed 8 bases and J 5 bases; nucleotides not matched to a gene: 20. The CDR3 totals 17 residues. Germline V gene lookup returns CDR1 MGHRA and CDR2 YSYEKL. The DNA for the CDR3 is TGCGCCAGCCTACGGGGTAGCGGGATTCGACGAGCTCACGAGCAGTACTTC. Its translation: CASLRGSGIRRAHEQYF.

The rearrangement joins TRBV4-1 to TRBJ1-1; possibly TRBD1 for D (5 bases). With 0 bases removed from V and 7 bases from J, the gap between germline ends came to 15 bases. The CDR3 has 15 amino acids. Germline loops: CDR1 MGHRA, CDR2 YSYEKL. This CDR3 reads CASSQERGGRGEAFF. Here the CDR3 DNA reads TGCGCCAGCAGCCAAGAACGGGGGGGTCGCGGTGAAGCTTTCTTT.

The CDR3 coding sequence is TGTGCCAGCAGCCCTTCCTCAGCGGGAGGTTACAATGAGCAGTTCTTC. Translated, it gives CASSPSSAGGYNEQFF. V usage is TRBV9 and J usage is TRBJ2-1, with 9 bases that match TRBD2. With V trimmed by 4 bases and J by 4 bases, 9 bases remained unmatched. The CDR3 covers 16 residues. Germline CDR1 reads SGDLS; CDR2 reads YYNGEE.

The chain has TRBV2 and TRBJ2-1; 8 bases match TRBD2. Looked up from germline, CDR1 is SNHLY and CDR2 is FYNNEI. The CDR3 totals 13 residues. V lost 4 bases to trimming and J lost 15 bases; unmatched junction nucleotides: 11. This CDR3 reads CASSGAGGGRGFF. The CDR3 nucleotides read TGTGCCAGCAGTGGGGCCGGGGGGGGAAGGGGGTTCTTC. Variable domain in full (rest from reference TRBV2 and TRBJ2-1): EPEVTQTPSHQVTQMGQEVILRCVPISNHLYFYWYRQILGQKVEFLVSFYNNEISEKSEIFDDQFSVERPDGSNFTLKIRSTKLEDSAMYFCASSGAGGGRGFFGPGTRLTVL.

The chain carries TRBV9 and TRBJ2-2, with 9 positions matching TRBD2. The CDR3 sequence is 14 residues long. Germline assignment: CDR1 SGDLS and CDR2 YYNGEE. The CDR3 nucleotides read TGTGCTAGCGATAGCGGGAGGAACACCGGGGAGCTGTTTTTT. Its translation: CASDSGRNTGELFF.

The V and J genes are TRBV10-3 and TRBJ2-3; TRBD2 matches 12 bases. J lost 1 base, V lost 4 bases, and 0 bases had no gene match. CDR3 length: 15 residues. Germline V gene sequence: CDR1 ENHRY, CDR2 SYGVKD. CDR3 bases: TGTGCCATCAGTGGACTAGCGGGGGGCACAGATACGCAGTATTTT. It encodes CAISGLAGGTDTQYF.

This clone has a handful of counts. V usage is TRBV5-1 and J usage is TRBJ2-2; 8 nucleotides align to TRBD1. The ends lost 4 bases at V and 2 bases at J; junction bases unmatched: 10. CDR3 size: 17 residues. Germline CDR1 and CDR2: SGHRS and YFSETQ. The CDR3 DNA reads as TGCGCCAGCAGCGGCGGGACAGGAGCACCAAACACCGGGGAGCTGTTTTTT. Protein product: CASSGGTGAPNTGELFF.